This T cell receptor beta chain was recovered during a study of T cells in Graves' hyperthyroidism and ophthalmopathy. Germline V gene data show CDR1 as DFQATT and CDR2 as SNEGSKA (reference sequence). The V end lost 0 bases, the J end lost 1 base, and 13 bases lay between the germline ends. This CDR3 contains 16 residues. This clonotype was seen only a few times. Out of more than 8 ml of fresh peripheral blood came the PBMCs. Template material for amplifying TCR beta CDR3 regions consisted of RNA transcripts. Using the HTBI primer set, a first-round RT-PCR was run on the TCR CDR3. In TCRdb, the multiplex PCR reads were re-called with MiXCR into one record per CDR3 protein. Here the sample spans roughly 570,000 distinct CDR3 sequences, 15% to 18% being singletons.

V gene TRBV20-1 combines with J gene TRBJ1-5; D perhaps matches TRBD1 (6 bases). Sequenced material: blood. The receptor was isolated from a woman aged 25-40 years with Graves' hyperthyroidism. The CDR3 here is CSARESGAVSNQPQHF. DNA for the CDR3: TGCAGTGCTAGAGAGTCGGGGGCAGTAAGCAATCAGCCCCAGCATTTT.